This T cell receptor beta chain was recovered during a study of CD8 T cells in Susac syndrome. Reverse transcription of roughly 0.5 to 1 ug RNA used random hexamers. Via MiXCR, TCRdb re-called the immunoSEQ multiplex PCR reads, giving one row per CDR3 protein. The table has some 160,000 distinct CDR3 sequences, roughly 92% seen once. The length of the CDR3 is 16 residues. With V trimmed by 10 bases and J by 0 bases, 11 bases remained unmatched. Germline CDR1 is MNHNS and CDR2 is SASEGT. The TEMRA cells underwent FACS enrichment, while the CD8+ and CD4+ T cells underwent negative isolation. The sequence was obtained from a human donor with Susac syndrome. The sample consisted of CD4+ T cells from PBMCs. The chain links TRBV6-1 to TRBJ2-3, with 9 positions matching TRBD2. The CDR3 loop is CATRGAGGTSTDTQYF. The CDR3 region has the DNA TGTGCCACCAGGGGAGCGGGGGGAACTAGCACAGATACGCAGTATTTT.